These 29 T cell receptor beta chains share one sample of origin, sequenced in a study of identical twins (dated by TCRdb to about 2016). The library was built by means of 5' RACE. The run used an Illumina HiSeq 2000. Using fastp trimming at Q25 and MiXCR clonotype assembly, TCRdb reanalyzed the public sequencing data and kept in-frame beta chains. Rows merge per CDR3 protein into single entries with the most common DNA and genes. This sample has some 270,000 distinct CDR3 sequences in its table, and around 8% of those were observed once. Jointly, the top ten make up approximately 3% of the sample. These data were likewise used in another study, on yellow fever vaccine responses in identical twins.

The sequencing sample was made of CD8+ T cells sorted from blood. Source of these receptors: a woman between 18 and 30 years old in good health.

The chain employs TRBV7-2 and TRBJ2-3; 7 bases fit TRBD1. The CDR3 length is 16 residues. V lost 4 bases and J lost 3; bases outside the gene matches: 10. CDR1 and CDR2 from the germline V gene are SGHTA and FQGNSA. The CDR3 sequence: CASSYDRVMGTDTQYF. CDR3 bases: TGTGCCAGCAGCTACGACAGGGTAATGGGAACAGATACGCAGTATTTT.

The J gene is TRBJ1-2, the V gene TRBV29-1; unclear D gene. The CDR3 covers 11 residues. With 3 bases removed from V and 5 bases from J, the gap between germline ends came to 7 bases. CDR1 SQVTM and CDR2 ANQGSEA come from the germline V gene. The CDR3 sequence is CSVEAEYGYTF. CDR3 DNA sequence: TGCAGCGTTGAGGCCGAGTATGGCTACACCTTC.

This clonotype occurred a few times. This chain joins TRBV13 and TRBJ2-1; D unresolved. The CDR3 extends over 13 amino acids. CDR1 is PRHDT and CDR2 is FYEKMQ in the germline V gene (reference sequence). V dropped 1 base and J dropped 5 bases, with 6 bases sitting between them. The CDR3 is CASSLAPHNEQFF. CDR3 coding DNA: TGTGCCAGCAGCTTAGCACCACACAATGAGCAGTTCTTC.

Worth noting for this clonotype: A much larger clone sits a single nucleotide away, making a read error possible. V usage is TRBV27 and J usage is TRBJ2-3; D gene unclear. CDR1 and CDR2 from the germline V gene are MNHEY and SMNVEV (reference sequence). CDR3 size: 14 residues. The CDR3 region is CVSSFLLSTDTQYF. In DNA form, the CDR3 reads TGTGTCAGCAGTTTTTTACTGAGCACAGATACGCAGTATTTT.

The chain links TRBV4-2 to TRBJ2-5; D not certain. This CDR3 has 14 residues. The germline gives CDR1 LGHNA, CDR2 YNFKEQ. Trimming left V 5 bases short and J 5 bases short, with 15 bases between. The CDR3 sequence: CASSNQVDPETQYF. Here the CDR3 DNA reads TGTGCCAGCAGCAATCAGGTGGATCCGGAGACCCAGTACTTC.

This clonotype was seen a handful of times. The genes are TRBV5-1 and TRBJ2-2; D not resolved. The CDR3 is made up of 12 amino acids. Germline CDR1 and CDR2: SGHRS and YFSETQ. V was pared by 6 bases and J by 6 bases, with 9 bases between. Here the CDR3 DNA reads TGCGCCAGCATTCGAAGGCCCGGGGAGCTGTTTTTT. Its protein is CASIRRPGELFF.

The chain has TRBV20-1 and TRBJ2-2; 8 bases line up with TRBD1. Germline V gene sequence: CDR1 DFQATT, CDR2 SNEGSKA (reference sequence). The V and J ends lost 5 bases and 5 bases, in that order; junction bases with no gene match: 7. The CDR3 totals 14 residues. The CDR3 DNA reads TGCAGTGCTCCGGTACAGGGGGATACCGGGGAGCTGTTTTTT. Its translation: CSAPVQGDTGELFF.

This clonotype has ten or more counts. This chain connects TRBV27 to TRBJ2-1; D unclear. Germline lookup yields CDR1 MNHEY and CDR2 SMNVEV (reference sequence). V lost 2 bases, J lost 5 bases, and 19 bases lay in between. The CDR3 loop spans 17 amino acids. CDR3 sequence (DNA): TGTGCCAGCAGTTTAAGTACCGTGATGCTGGGCCACAATGAGCAGTTCTTC. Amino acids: CASSLSTVMLGHNEQFF.

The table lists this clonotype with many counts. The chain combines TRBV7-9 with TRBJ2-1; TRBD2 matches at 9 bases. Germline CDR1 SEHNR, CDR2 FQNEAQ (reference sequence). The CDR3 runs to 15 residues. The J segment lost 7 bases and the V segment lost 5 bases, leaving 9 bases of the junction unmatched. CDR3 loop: CASSRATSGKNEQFF. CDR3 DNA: TGTGCCAGCAGCCGAGCGACTAGCGGTAAAAATGAGCAGTTCTTC.

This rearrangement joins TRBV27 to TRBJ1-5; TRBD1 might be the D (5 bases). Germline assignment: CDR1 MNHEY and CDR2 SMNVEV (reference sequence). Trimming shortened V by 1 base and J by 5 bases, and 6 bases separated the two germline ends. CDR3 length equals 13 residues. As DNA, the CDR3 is TGTGCCAGCAGTTTATTGGGGGATCAGCCCCAGCATTTT. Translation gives CASSLLGDQPQHF.

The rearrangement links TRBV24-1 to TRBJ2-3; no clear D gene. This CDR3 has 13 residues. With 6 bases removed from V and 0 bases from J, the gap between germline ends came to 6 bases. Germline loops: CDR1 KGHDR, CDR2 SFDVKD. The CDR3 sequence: CATSSGSTDTQYF. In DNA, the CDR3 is TGTGCCACCAGTTCCGGGAGCACAGATACGCAGTATTTT.

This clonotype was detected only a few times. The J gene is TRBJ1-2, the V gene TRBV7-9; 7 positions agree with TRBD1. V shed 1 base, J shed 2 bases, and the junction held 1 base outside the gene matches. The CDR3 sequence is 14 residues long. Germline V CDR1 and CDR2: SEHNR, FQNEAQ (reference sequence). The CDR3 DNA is TGTGCCAGCAGCTTAGGAGGGGGCAACTATGGCTACACCTTC. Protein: CASSLGGGNYGYTF. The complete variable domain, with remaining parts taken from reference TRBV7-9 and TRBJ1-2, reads DTGVSQNPRHKITKRGQNVTFRCDPISEHNRLYWYRQTLGQGPEFLTYFQNEAQLEKSRLLSDRFSAERPKGSFSTLEIQRTEQGDSAMYLCASSLGGGNYGYTFGSGTRLTVV.

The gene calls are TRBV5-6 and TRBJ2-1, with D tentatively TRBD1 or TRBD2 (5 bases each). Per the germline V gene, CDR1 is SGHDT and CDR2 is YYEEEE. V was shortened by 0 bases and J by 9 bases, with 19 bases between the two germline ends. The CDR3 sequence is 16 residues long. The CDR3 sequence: CASSLVRDPAEVEQFF. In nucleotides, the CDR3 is TGTGCCAGCAGCTTGGTAAGGGACCCCGCCGAAGTTGAGCAGTTCTTC.

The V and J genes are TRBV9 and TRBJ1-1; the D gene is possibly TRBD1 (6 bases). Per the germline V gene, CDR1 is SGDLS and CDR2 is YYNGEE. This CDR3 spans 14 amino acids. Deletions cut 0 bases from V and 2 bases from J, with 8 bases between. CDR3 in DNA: TGTGCCAGCAGCGTAGACAGGGCCAACACTGAAGCTTTCTTT. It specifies CASSVDRANTEAFF.

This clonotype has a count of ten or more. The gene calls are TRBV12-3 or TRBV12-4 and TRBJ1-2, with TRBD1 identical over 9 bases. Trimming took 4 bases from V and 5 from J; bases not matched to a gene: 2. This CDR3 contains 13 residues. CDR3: CASSSGQGYGYTF. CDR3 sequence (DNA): TGTGCCAGCAGTTCGGGACAGGGATATGGCTACACCTTC.

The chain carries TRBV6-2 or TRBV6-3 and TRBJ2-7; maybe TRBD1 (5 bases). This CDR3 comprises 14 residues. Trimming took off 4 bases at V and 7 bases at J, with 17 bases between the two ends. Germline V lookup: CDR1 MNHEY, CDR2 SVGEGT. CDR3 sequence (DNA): TGTGCCAGCAGTTCCCCCAGGGCCCGCGAGGAGCAGTACTTC. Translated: CASSSPRAREEQYF.

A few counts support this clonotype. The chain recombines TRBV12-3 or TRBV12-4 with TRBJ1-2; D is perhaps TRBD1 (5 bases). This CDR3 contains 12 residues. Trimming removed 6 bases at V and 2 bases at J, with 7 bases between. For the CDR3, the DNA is TGTGCCAGCAGGACAGTCAACTATGGCTACACCTTC. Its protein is CASRTVNYGYTF.

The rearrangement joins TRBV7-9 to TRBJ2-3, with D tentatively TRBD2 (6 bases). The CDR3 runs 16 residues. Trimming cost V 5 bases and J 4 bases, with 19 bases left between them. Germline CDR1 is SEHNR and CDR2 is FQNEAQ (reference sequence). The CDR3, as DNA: TGTGCCAGCAGCCGAACGCACCGGGAGTCACCAGATACGCAGTATTTT. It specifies CASSRTHRESPDTQYF.

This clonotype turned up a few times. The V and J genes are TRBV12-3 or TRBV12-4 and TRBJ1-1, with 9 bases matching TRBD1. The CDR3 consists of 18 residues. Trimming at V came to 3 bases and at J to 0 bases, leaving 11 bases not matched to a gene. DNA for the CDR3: TGTGCCAGCAGTTTTGCTTGGACAGGGGACCAACTGAACACTGAAGCTTTCTTT. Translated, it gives CASSFAWTGDQLNTEAFF.

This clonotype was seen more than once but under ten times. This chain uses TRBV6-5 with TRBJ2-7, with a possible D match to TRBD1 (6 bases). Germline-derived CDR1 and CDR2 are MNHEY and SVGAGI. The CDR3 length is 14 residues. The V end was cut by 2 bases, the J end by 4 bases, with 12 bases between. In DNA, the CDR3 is TGTGCCAGCAGTTACACAGGGATCCGGTACGAGCAGTACTTC. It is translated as CASSYTGIRYEQYF.

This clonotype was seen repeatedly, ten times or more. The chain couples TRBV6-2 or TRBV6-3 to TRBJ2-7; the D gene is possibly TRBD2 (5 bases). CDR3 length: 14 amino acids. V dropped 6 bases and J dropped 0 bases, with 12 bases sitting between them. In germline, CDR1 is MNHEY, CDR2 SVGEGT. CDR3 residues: CASRDGVGSYEQYF. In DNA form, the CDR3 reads TGTGCCAGCAGGGACGGGGTAGGCTCCTACGAGCAGTACTTC.

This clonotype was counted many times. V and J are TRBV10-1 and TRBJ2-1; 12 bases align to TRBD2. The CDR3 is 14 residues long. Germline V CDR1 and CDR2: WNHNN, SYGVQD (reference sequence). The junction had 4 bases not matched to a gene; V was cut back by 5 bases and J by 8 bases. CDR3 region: CASSPGTSGYEQFF. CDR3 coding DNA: TGCGCCAGCAGTCCTGGGACTAGCGGGTATGAGCAGTTCTTC.

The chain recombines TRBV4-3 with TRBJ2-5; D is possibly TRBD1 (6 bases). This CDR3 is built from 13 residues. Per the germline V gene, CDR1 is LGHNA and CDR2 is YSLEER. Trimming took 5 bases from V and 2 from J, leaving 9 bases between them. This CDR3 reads CASSFGQQETQYF. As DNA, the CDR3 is TGCGCCAGCAGCTTTGGACAGCAAGAGACCCAGTACTTC.

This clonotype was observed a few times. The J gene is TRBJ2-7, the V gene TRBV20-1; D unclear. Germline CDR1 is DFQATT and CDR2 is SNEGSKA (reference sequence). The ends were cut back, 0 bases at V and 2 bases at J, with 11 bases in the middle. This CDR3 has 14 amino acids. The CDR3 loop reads CSARDSKETYEQYF. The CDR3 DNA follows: TGCAGTGCTAGAGATTCGAAGGAAACCTACGAGCAGTACTTC.

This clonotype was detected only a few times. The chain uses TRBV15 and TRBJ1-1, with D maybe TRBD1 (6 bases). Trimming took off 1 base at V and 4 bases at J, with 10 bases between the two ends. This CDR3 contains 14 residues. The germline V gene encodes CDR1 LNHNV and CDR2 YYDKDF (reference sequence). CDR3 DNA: TGTGCCACCAGCAGAGTAGGGGGAGGCACTGAAGCTTTCTTT. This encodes CATSRVGGGTEAFF.

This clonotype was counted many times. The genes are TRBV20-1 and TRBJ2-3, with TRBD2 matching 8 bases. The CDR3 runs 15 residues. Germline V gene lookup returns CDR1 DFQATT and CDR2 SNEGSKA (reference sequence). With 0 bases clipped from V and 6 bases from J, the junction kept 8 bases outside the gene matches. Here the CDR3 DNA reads TGCAGTGCTAGAGACCCGGGGGGGCCGCCCGATACGCAGTATTTT. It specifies CSARDPGGPPDTQYF.

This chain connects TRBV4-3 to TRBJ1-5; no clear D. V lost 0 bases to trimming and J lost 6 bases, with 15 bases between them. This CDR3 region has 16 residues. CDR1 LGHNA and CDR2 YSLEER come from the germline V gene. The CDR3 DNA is TGCGCCAGCAGCCAAGATCGGGAGGGTTGGCGTCAGCCCCAGCATTTT. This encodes CASSQDREGWRQPQHF.

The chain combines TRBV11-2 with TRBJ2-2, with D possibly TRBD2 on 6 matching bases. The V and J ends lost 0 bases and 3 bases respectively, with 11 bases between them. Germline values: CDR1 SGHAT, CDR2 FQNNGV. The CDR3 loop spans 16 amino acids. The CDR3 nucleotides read TGTGCCAGCAGCTTAGAGGCCAGCGGGTACACCGGGGAGCTGTTTTTT. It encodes CASSLEASGYTGELFF.

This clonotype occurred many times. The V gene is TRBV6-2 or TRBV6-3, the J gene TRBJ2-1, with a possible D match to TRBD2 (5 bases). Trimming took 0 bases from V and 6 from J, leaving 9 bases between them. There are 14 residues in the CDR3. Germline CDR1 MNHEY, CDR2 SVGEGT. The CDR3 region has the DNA TGTGCCAGCAGTTACTCGCTAGAGGGCAATGAGCAGTTCTTC. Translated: CASSYSLEGNEQFF.